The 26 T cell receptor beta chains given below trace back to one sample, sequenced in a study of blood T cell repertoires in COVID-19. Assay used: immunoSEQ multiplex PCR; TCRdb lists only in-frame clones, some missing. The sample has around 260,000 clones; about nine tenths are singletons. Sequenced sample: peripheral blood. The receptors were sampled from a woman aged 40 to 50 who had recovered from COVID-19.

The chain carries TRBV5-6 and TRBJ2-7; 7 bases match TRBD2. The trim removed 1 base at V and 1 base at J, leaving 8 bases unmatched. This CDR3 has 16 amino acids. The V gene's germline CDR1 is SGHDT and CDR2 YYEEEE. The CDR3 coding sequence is TGTGCCAGCAGCTTGTTCGCTAGCGGAACTTCCTACGAGCAGTACTTC. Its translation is CASSLFASGTSYEQYF.

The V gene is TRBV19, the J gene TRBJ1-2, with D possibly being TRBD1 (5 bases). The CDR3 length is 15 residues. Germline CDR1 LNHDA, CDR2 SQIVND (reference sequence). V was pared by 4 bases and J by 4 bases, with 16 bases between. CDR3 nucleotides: TGTGCCAGTAGTACCGGGACCCTGGGAGGCTATGGCTACACCTTC. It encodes CASSTGTLGGYGYTF. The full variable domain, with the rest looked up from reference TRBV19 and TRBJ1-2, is DGGITQSPKYLFRKEGQNVTLSCEQNLNHDAMYWYRQDPGQGLRLIYYSQIVNDFQKGDIAEGYSVSREKKESFPLTVTSAQKNPTAFYLCASSTGTLGGYGYTFGSGTRLTVV.

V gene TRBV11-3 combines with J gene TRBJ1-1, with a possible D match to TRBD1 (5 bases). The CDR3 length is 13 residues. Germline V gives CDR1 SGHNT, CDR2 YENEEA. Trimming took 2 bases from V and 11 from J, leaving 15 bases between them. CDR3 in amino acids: CASSLTGLRAAFF. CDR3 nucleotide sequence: TGTGCCAGCAGCTTAACGGGACTCAGGGCGGCTTTCTTT.

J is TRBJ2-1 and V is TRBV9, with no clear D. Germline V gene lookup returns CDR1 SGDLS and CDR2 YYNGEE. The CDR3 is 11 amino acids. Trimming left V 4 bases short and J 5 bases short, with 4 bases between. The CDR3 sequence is CASSTDNEQFF. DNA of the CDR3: TGTGCCAGCAGCACAGACAATGAGCAGTTCTTC.

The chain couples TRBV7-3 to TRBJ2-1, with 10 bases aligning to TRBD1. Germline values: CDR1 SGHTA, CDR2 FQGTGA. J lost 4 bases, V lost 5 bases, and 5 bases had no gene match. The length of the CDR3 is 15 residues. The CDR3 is CASSPGQGNYNEQFF. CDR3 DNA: TGTGCCAGCAGCCCGGGACAGGGGAATTACAATGAGCAGTTCTTC.

CDR3 sequence reads: CASSLGTSWEQYF. The CDR3 DNA reads as TGTGCCAGCAGCTTAGGGACTAGTTGGGAGCAGTACTTC. The rearrangement links TRBV7-9 to TRBJ2-7, with TRBD2 identical over 7 bases. The CDR3 runs 13 residues. V gave up 1 base and J gave up 7 bases; unmatched junction bases: 4. The germline V gene has CDR1 SEHNR and CDR2 FQNEAQ (reference sequence).

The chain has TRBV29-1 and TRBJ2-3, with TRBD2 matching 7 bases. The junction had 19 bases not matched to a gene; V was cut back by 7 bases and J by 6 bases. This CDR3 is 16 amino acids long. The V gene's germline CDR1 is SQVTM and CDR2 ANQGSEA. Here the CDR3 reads CSAPPKASGKFDTQYF. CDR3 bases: TGCAGCGCACCGCCAAAGGCTAGCGGTAAGTTCGATACGCAGTATTTT.

The CDR3 sequence is CASSPSGPRGTGELFF. The CDR3 DNA follows: TGCGCCAGCAGCCCCTCCGGGCCCCGCGGGACCGGGGAGCTGTTTTTT. V is TRBV5-1 and J is TRBJ2-2; possibly TRBD2 for D (5 bases). The CDR3 spans 16 residues. From germline, CDR1 is SGHRS and CDR2 YFSETQ. V lost 4 bases to trimming and J lost 5 bases, with 18 bases between them.

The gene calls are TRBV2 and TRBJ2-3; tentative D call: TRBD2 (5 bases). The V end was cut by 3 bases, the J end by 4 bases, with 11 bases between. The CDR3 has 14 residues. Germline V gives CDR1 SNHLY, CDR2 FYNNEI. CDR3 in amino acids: CASSDGLAADTQYF. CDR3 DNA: TGTGCCAGCAGTGATGGGCTAGCAGCAGATACGCAGTATTTT.

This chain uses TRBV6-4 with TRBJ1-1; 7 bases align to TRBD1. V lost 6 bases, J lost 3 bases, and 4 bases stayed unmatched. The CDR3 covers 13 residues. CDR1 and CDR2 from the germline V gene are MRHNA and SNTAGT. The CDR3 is CASRRDSYTEAFF. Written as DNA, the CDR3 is TGTGCCAGCAGGCGGGACAGCTACACTGAAGCTTTCTTT.

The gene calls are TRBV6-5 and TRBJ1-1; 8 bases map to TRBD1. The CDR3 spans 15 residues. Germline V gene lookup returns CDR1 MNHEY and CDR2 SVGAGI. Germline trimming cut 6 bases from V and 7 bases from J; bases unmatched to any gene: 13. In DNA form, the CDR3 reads TGTGCCAGCAGCCCCCAATGGCAGGGGGCGATTGAAGCTTTCTTT. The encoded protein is CASSPQWQGAIEAFF.

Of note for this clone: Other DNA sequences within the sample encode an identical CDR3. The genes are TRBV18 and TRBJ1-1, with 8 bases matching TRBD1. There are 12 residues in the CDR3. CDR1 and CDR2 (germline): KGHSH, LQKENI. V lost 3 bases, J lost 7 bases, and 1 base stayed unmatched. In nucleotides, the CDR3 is TGTGCCAGCTCACCCGACAGGGGTGAAGCTTTCTTT. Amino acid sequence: CASSPDRGEAFF.

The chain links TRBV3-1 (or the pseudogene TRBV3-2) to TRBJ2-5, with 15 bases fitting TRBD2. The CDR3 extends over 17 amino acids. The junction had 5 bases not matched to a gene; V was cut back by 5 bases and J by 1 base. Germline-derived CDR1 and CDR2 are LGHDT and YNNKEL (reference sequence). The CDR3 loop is CASSDSGLAGGQETQYF. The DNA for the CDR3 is TGTGCCAGCAGCGACTCGGGACTAGCGGGGGGCCAAGAGACCCAGTACTTC.

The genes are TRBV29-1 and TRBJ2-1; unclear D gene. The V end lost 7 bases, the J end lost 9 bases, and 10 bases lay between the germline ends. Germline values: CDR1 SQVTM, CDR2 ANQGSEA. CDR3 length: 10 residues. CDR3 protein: CSATAIEQFF. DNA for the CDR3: TGCAGCGCTACCGCGATTGAGCAGTTCTTC.

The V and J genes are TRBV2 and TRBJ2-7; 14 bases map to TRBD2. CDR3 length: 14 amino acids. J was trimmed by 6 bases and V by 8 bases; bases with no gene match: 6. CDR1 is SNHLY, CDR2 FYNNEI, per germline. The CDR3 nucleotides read TGTGCCAGCGAGGCGGGACTAGCGGGAGTCGAGCAGTACTTC. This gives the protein CASEAGLAGVEQYF.

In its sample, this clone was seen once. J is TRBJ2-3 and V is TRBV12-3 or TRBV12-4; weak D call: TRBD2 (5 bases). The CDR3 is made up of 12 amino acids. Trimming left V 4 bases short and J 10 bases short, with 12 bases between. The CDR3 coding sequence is TGTGCCAGCAGTTCGAGCCTCGGGGCGCAGTATTTT. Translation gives CASSSSLGAQYF.

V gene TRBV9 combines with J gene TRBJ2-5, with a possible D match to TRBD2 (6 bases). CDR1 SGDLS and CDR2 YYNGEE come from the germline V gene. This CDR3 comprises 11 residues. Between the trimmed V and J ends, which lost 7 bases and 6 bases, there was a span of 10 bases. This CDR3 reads CASGGRKTQYF. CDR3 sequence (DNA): TGTGCCAGCGGGGGGAGGAAGACCCAGTACTTC.

DNA for the CDR3: TGTGCCAGCAGTGATAGGGGAACTGAAGCTTTCTTT. This translates into CASSDRGTEAFF. The rearrangement joins TRBV2 to TRBJ1-1; maybe TRBD1 (5 bases). V lost 3 bases and J lost 5, with 7 bases in between. The CDR3 runs to 12 residues. The germline gives CDR1 SNHLY, CDR2 FYNNEI.

CDR3 protein: CASTDRLNYGYTF. DNA for the CDR3: TGTGCCAGTACGGACAGGCTTAACTATGGCTACACCTTC. The gene calls are TRBV19 and TRBJ1-2; 7 bases line up with TRBD1. Germline-derived CDR1 and CDR2 are LNHDA and SQIVND (reference sequence). The CDR3 is made up of 13 amino acids. The V gene end was trimmed by 7 bases and the J gene end by 1 base; junction bases not matched to a gene: 3.

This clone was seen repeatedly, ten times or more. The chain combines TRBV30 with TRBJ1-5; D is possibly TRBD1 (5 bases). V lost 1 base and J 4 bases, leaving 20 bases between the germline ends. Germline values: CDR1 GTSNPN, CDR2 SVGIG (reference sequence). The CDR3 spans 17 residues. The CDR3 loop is CAWSGGERGPFNQPQHF. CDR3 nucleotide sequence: TGTGCCTGGAGTGGGGGGGAACGGGGCCCCTTTAATCAGCCCCAGCATTTT.

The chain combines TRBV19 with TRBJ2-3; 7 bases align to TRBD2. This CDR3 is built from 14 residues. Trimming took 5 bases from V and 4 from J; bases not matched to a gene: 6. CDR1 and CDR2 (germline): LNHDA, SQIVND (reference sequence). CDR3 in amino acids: CASSRLLAPDTQYF. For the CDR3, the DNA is TGTGCCAGTAGTCGCCTACTAGCGCCAGATACGCAGTATTTT.

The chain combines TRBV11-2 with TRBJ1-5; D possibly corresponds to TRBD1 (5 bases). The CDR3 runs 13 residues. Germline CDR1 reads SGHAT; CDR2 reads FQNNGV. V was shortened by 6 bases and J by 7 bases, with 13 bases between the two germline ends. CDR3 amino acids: CASSQGLIQPQHF. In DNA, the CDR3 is TGTGCCAGCAGTCAGGGACTAATCCAGCCCCAGCATTTT. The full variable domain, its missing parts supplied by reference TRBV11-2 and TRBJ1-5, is EAGVAQSPRYKIIEKRQSVAFWCNPISGHATLYWYQQILGQGPKLLIQFQNNGVVDDSQLPKDRFSAERLKGVDSTLKIQPAKLEDSAVYLCASSQGLIQPQHFGDGTRLSIL.

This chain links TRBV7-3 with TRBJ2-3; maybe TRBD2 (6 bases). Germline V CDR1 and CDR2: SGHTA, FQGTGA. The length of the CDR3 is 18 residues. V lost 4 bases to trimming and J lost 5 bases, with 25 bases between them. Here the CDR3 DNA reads TGTGCCAGCAGCTACACCGGGGGACTCCAAACCCATGGAGATACGCAGTATTTT. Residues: CASSYTGGLQTHGDTQYF.

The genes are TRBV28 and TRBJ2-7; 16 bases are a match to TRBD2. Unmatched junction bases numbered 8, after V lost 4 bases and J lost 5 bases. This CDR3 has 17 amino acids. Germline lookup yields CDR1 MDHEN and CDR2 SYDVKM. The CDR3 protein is CASSSPGTSGRANEQYF. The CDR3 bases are TGTGCCAGCAGTTCTCCGGGGACTAGCGGGAGGGCTAACGAGCAGTACTTC.

The CDR3 DNA reads as TGTGCCAGCAGCTCAACCTTCGGGACAGGGATGACAGATACGCAGTATTTT. This translates into CASSSTFGTGMTDTQYF. The V call is TRBV11-3, the J call TRBJ2-3, with 9 bases lining up with TRBD1. The CDR3 is made up of 17 amino acids. Germline-derived CDR1 and CDR2 are SGHNT and YENEEA. The ends lost 4 bases at V and 3 bases at J; junction bases unmatched: 11. Supplemented by reference TRBV11-3 and TRBJ2-3, the full variable domain reads EAGVVQSPRYKIIEKKQPVAFWCNPISGHNTLYWYLQNLGQGPELLIRYENEEAVDDSQLPKDRFSAERLKGVDSTLKIQPAELGDSAVYLCASSSTFGTGMTDTQYFGPGTRLTVL.

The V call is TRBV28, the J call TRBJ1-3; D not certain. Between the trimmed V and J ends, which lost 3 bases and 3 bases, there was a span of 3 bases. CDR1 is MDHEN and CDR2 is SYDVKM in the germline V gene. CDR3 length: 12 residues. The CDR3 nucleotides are TGTGCCAGCAGTTTCGTTGGAAACACCATATATTTT. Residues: CASSFVGNTIYF.